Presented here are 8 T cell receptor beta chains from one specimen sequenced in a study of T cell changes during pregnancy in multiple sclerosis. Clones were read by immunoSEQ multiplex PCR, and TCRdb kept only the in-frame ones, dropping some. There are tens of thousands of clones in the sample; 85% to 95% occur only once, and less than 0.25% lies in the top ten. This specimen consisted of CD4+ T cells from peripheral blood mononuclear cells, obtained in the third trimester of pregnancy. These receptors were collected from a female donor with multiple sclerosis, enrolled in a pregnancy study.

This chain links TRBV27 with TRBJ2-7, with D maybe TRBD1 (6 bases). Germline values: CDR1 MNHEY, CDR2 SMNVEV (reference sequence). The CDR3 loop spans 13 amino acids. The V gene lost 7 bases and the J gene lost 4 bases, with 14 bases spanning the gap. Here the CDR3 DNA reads TGTGCCAGCAAGCCAAACAGGGATTACGAGCAGTACTTC. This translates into CASKPNRDYEQYF.

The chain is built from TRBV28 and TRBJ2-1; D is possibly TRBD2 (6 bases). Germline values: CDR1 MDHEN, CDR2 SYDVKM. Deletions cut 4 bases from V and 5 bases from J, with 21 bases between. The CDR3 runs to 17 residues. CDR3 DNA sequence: TGTGCCAGCAGTTCTCTCCCACGGCTAGCGAAACACAATGAGCAGTTCTTC. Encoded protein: CASSSLPRLAKHNEQFF.

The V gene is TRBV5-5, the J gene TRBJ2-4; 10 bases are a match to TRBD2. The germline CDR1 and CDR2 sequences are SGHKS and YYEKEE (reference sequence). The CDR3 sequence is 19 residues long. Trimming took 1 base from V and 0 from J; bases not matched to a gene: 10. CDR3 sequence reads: CASSLISVAGGLAKNIQYF. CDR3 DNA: TGTGCCAGCAGCTTGATCTCGGTAGCGGGGGGACTAGCCAAAAACATTCAGTACTTC.

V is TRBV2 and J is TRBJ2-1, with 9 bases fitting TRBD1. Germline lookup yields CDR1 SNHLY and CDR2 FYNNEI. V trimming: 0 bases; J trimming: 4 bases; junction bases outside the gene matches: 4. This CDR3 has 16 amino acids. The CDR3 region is CASSEAGTGRYNEQFF. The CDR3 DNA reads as TGTGCCAGCAGTGAAGCCGGGACAGGGCGATACAATGAGCAGTTCTTC.

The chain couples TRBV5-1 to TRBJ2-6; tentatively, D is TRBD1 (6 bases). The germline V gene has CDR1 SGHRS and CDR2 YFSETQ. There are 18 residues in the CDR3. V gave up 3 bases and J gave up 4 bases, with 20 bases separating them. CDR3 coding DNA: TGCGCCAGCAGCTATTGGTCTACACAGGGCACAGGGGCCAACGTCCTGACTTTC. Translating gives CASSYWSTQGTGANVLTF.

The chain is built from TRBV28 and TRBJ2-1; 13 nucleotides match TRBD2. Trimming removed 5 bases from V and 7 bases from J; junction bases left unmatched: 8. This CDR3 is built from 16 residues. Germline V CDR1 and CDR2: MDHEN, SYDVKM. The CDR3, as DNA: TGTGCCAGCAGTCCATGGACTAGCGGGAGTAAGAATGAGCAGTTCTTC. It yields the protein CASSPWTSGSKNEQFF.

CDR3 coding DNA: TGCGCCAGCAGCTTGAACCTATTGACTAGCGGGAATACAGATACGCAGTATTTT. Residues: CASSLNLLTSGNTDTQYF. The gene calls are TRBV5-1 and TRBJ2-3; 11 nucleotides match TRBD2. V shed 1 base and J 3 bases; nucleotides not matched to a gene: 10. This CDR3 has 18 amino acids. Germline CDR1 and CDR2: SGHRS and YFSETQ.

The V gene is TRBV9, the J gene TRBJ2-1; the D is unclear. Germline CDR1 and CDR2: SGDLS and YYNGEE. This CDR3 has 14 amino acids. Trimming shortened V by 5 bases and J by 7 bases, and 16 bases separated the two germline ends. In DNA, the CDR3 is TGTGCCAGCAGACCCGAGGCCCACGGGAATGAGCAGTTCTTC. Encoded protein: CASRPEAHGNEQFF.